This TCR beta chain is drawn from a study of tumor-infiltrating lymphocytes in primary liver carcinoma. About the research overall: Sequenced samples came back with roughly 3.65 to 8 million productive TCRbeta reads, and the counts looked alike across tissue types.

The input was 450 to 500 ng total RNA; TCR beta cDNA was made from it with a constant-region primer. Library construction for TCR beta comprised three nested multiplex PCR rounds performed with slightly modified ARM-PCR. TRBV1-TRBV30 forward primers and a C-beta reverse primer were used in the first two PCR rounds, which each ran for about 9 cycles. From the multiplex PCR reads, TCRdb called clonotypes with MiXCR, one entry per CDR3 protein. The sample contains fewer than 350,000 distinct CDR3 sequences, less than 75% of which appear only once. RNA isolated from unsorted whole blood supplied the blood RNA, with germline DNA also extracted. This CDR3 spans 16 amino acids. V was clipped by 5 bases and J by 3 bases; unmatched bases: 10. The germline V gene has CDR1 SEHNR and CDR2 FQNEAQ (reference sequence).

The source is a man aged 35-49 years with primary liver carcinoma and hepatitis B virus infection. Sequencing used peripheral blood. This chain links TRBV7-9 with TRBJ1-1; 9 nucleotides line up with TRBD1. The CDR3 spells CASSPAQGAKDTEAFF. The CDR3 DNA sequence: TGTGCCAGCAGCCCAGCACAGGGGGCGAAGGACACTGAAGCTTTCTTT. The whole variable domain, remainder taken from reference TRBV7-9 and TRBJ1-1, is DTGVSQNPRHKITKRGQNVTFRCDPISEHNRLYWYRQTLGQGPEFLTYFQNEAQLEKSRLLSDRFSAERPKGSFSTLEIQRTEQGDSAMYLCASSPAQGAKDTEAFFGQGTRLTVV.